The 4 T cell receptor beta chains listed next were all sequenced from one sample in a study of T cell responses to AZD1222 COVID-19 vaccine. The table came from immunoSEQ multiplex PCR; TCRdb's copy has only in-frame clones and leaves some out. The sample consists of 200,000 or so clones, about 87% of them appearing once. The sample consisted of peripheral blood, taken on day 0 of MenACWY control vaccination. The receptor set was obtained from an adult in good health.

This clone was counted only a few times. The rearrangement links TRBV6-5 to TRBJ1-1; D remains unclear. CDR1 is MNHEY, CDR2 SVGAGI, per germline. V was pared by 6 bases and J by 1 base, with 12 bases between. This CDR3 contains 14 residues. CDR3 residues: CASSRKLGNTEAFF. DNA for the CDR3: TGTGCCAGCAGCCGGAAGTTAGGGAACACTGAAGCTTTCTTT.

CDR3 nucleotide sequence: TGTGCCATCAGACCCGTAGGAGGGCAGAACACCGGGGAGCTGTTTTTT. Translating it yields CAIRPVGGQNTGELFF. V and J are TRBV10-3 and TRBJ2-2; possible D gene TRBD2, 6 bases. Germline values: CDR1 ENHRY, CDR2 SYGVKD. Trimming removed 6 bases from V and 1 base from J, with 15 bases in between. The CDR3 has 16 residues.

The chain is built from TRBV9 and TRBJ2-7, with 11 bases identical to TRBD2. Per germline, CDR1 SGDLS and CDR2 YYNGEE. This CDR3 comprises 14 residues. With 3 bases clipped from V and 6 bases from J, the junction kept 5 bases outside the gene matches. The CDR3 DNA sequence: TGTGCCAGCAGCGCGGGACTAGCGGTTGGCGAGCAGTACTTC. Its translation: CASSAGLAVGEQYF.

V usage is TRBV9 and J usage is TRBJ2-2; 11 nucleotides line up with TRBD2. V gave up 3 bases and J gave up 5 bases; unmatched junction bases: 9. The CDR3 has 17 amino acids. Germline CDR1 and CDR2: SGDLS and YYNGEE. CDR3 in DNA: TGTGCCAGCAGCGGGGGGCTAGCGGGAGGAGGGACCGGGGAGCTGTTTTTT. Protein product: CASSGGLAGGGTGELFF.